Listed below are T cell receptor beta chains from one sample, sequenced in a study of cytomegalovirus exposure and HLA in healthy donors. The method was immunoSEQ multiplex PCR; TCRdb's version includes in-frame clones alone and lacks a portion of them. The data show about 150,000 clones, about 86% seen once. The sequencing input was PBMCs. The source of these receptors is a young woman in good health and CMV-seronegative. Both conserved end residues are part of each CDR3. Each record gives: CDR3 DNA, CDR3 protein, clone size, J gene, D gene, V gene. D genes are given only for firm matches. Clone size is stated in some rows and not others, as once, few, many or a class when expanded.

DNA: TGTGCCAGCAGTTTTGGTCTAGCGGGGACCGGAGAGCAGTACTTC
CDR3: CASSFGLAGTGEQYF
size: NA
J: TRBJ2-7
D: TRBD2
V: TRBV27

DNA: TGTGCCAGCAGTCTACGTTACAATGAGCAGTTCTTC
CDR3: CASSLRYNEQFF
size: NA
J: TRBJ2-1
D: NA
V: TRBV28

DNA: TGTGCCAGCAGTGAATCAGGGCGGGGGGGCACCGGGGAGCTGTTTTTT
CDR3: CASSESGRGGTGELFF
size: NA
J: TRBJ2-2
D: TRBD2
V: TRBV2

DNA: TGTGCCAGCAGCTTGGTATCGGGGTCCTACGAGCAGTACTTC
CDR3: CASSLVSGSYEQYF
size: NA
J: TRBJ2-7
D: NA
V: TRBV7-2

DNA: TGTGCCAGCAGCGTAGGGTCGACAGGGGCCTATGGCTACACCTTC
CDR3: CASSVGSTGAYGYTF
size: NA
J: TRBJ1-2
D: TRBD1
V: TRBV9

DNA: TGTGCCTGGGAGGGGACTAGCAGCTCCTACAATGAGCAGTTCTTC
CDR3: CAWEGTSSSYNEQFF
size: NA
J: TRBJ2-1
D: TRBD2
V: TRBV30

DNA: TGTGCCAGCAGCCTGACTAGCGGGAATTACAATGAGCAGTTCTTC
CDR3: CASSLTSGNYNEQFF
size: NA
J: TRBJ2-1
D: TRBD2
V: TRBV9

DNA: TGTGCCAGCAGGGGACTTGACTCCTACAATGAGCAGTTCTTC
CDR3: CASRGLDSYNEQFF
size: NA
J: TRBJ2-1
D: NA
V: TRBV28

DNA: TGCGCCAGCAGCCAAGAAGAGACGGGATATGGCTACACCTTC
CDR3: CASSQEETGYGYTF
size: NA
J: TRBJ1-2
D: NA
V: TRBV4-1

DNA: TGTGCCAGCTCACCACGAGAGGGGGGGACTGAAAAACTGTTTTTT
CDR3: CASSPREGGTEKLFF
size: NA
J: TRBJ1-4
D: NA
V: TRBV18

DNA: TGTGCCAGCAGCGCCCGGGGGAGGGCCACACCCGAAAACATTCAGTACTTC
CDR3: CASSARGRATPENIQYF
size: NA
J: TRBJ2-4
D: TRBD2
V: TRBV7-6

DNA: TGCGCCAGCAGTGAGGCAAATCCGAACAATCAGCCCCAGCATTTT
CDR3: CASSEANPNNQPQHF
size: many
J: TRBJ1-5
D: NA
V: TRBV5-1

DNA: TGTGCCAGCAGCTTAGGTGGGGCAGGGGGCTTCCACGAGCAGTACTTC
CDR3: CASSLGGAGGFHEQYF
size: NA
J: TRBJ2-7
D: TRBD1
V: TRBV7-9

DNA: TGTGCCAGCAGTAGCGGGAGCACAGATACGCAGTATTTT
CDR3: CASSSGSTDTQYF
size: NA
J: TRBJ2-3
D: NA
V: TRBV6-4

DNA: TGTGCCAGCAGCCGCGAGGGTCCCTACGAGCAGTACTTC
CDR3: CASSREGPYEQYF
size: NA
J: TRBJ2-7
D: NA
V: TRBV5-6

DNA: TGTGCCAGCAGCCTCACAGGGAAAGGGGCTGAAGCTTTCTTT
CDR3: CASSLTGKGAEAFF
size: once
J: TRBJ1-1
D: NA
V: TRBV6-1

DNA: TGTGCCACCAGCGCCGGGAGGGGTGGATCAGAGACCCAGTACTTC
CDR3: CATSAGRGGSETQYF
size: NA
J: TRBJ2-5
D: TRBD2
V: TRBV15

DNA: TGTGCCTGCCAACTAGCGGGAGCACGGTACGAGCAGTACTTC
CDR3: CACQLAGARYEQYF
size: few
J: TRBJ2-7
D: TRBD2
V: TRBV2

DNA: TGTGCCAGCAGCTTAACTCTGGACACGAAATCCTACAATGAGCAGTTCTTC
CDR3: CASSLTLDTKSYNEQFF
size: NA
J: TRBJ2-1
D: NA
V: TRBV7-3

DNA: TGTGCCACCCAGGGGGCGTTATCCTCCTACGAGCAGTACTTC
CDR3: CATQGALSSYEQYF
size: once
J: TRBJ2-7
D: TRBD1
V: TRBV28

DNA: TGCAGCGCTGGGAGGGGACAGGGGGACGAGCAGTACTTC
CDR3: CSAGRGQGDEQYF
size: few
J: TRBJ2-7
D: TRBD1
V: TRBV29-1

DNA: TGTGCCAGCAGACCCGCAGCGGCGGGGAACGAGCAGTACTTC
CDR3: CASRPAAAGNEQYF
size: NA
J: TRBJ2-7
D: NA
V: TRBV6-1

DNA: TGTGCCAGCAGTTACTCATGGACAGGGAACTACGAGCAGTACTTC
CDR3: CASSYSWTGNYEQYF
size: NA
J: TRBJ2-7
D: TRBD1
V: TRBV6-5

DNA: TGTGCCAGCAGAGAGGGACAGGGGAATGGTACTGAAGCTTTCTTT
CDR3: CASREGQGNGTEAFF
size: NA
J: TRBJ1-1
D: TRBD1
V: TRBV28

DNA: TGTGCCAGCAGCCGGACTAGCGGGGACTACAATGAGCAGTTCTTC
CDR3: CASSRTSGDYNEQFF
size: NA
J: TRBJ2-1
D: TRBD2
V: TRBV7-3

DNA: TGTGCCAGCTCAGGGACATTTTCCTACAATGAGCAGTTCTTC
CDR3: CASSGTFSYNEQFF
size: NA
J: TRBJ2-1
D: NA
V: TRBV19

DNA: TGTGCCAGCACCTCCCGCCAGGGGGCGTGGGAGCAGTACTTC
CDR3: CASTSRQGAWEQYF
size: NA
J: TRBJ2-7
D: TRBD1
V: TRBV28

DNA: TGTGCCAGCTCACCCCGGGACACCTCCTACAATGAGCAGTTCTTC
CDR3: CASSPRDTSYNEQFF
size: NA
J: TRBJ2-1
D: NA
V: TRBV18

DNA: TGTGCCTGGAGTGAGGGCAGGGGGAGAACTGAAGCTTTCTTT
CDR3: CAWSEGRGRTEAFF
size: NA
J: TRBJ1-1
D: TRBD1
V: TRBV30

DNA: TGTGCCAGCAGCACCACCGGGTACACTGAAGCTTTCTTT
CDR3: CASSTTGYTEAFF
size: NA
J: TRBJ1-1
D: NA
V: TRBV7-2

DNA: TGTGCCAGCTCACCTGGTTCGGGGGGTAATGAAAAACTGTTTTTT
CDR3: CASSPGSGGNEKLFF
size: NA
J: TRBJ1-4
D: NA
V: TRBV18

DNA: TGTGCCAGCAGCTTGTTCACAGGGGGACGGCAGCCCCAGCATTTT
CDR3: CASSLFTGGRQPQHF
size: NA
J: TRBJ1-5
D: TRBD1
V: TRBV7-3

DNA: TGTGCCAGCCTTGGGACAGGGCCCTACGAGCAGTACTTC
CDR3: CASLGTGPYEQYF
size: NA
J: TRBJ2-7
D: TRBD1
V: TRBV6-1

DNA: TGTGCTAGTGGAGCGCGATACAATGAGCAGTTCTTC
CDR3: CASGARYNEQFF
size: NA
J: TRBJ2-1
D: NA
V: TRBV12-5

DNA: TGCGCCAGCAGCGGCGGGACAGGGAATTGGCAAGAGACCCAGTACTTC
CDR3: CASSGGTGNWQETQYF
size: NA
J: TRBJ2-5
D: TRBD1
V: TRBV5-1

DNA: TGTGCCAGCAGCCAAGGGTTACTAGCGGGAGACTATGAGCAGTACTTC
CDR3: CASSQGLLAGDYEQYF
size: NA
J: TRBJ2-7
D: TRBD2
V: TRBV5-4

DNA: TGTGCCAGCAGTTTGAGACTAATCACACAGAACACCGGGGAGCTGTTTTTT
CDR3: CASSLRLITQNTGELFF
size: NA
J: TRBJ2-2
D: NA
V: TRBV27

DNA: TGCGCCAGCAGCTTGGGCCACGGACAGGCGGACCACTATGGCTACACCTTC
CDR3: CASSLGHGQADHYGYTF
size: NA
J: TRBJ1-2
D: TRBD1
V: TRBV5-1

DNA: TGCAGCGTTGAGAAACAGAAAAATGAAAAACTGTTTTTT
CDR3: CSVEKQKNEKLFF
size: once
J: TRBJ1-4
D: NA
V: TRBV29-1

DNA: TGTGCCAGCAGCGTAGGCGGGACTAGCAGCGACGAGCAGTACTTC
CDR3: CASSVGGTSSDEQYF
size: NA
J: TRBJ2-7
D: TRBD2
V: TRBV9

DNA: TGCGCCAGCAGCCTGGGACAGTTAGCCGACGAGCAGTACTTC
CDR3: CASSLGQLADEQYF
size: NA
J: TRBJ2-7
D: TRBD1
V: TRBV4-1

DNA: TGTGCCAGCAGCCCCGGGACAGGGGATGAAAAACTGTTTTTT
CDR3: CASSPGTGDEKLFF
size: NA
J: TRBJ1-4
D: TRBD1
V: TRBV7-9

DNA: TGCGCCAGCAGCTTCCAAAGGGGGTCCTACGAGCAGTACTTC
CDR3: CASSFQRGSYEQYF
size: NA
J: TRBJ2-7
D: NA
V: TRBV5-1

DNA: TGTGCCAGCAGCTTAGACGGGGGGTTCCACGAGCAGTTCTTC
CDR3: CASSLDGGFHEQFF
size: NA
J: TRBJ2-1
D: TRBD2
V: TRBV11-2

DNA: TGTGCCAGCAGGGGGACAGGGGGAGGAAATTACACCTTC
CDR3: CASRGTGGGNYTF
size: NA
J: TRBJ1-2
D: TRBD1
V: TRBV28

DNA: TGTGCCAGCAGCTTAGTAGTCAATGAGCAGTTCTTC
CDR3: CASSLVVNEQFF
size: NA
J: TRBJ2-1
D: NA
V: TRBV7-9

DNA: TGTGCCTGGAGTGTTTATCCCAACGCCGGAGCTTTCTTT
CDR3: CAWSVYPNAGAFF
size: NA
J: TRBJ1-1
D: NA
V: TRBV30

DNA: TGTGCCAGCAGCCCCCTCCGGGGGTGGGGTGAAAAACTGTTTTTT
CDR3: CASSPLRGWGEKLFF
size: NA
J: TRBJ1-4
D: NA
V: TRBV27

DNA: TGTGCCAGCAGCTTAGGACAGTACTACGAGCAGTACTTC
CDR3: CASSLGQYYEQYF
size: NA
J: TRBJ2-7
D: NA
V: TRBV7-2

DNA: TGTGCTAGCAGCTTAGGGACAGGGCATTCGGAGACCCAGTACTTC
CDR3: CASSLGTGHSETQYF
size: NA
J: TRBJ2-5
D: TRBD1
V: TRBV7-7

DNA: TGTGCCAGCAGCGTTGGCTGGACTAGCCGACCCTACGAGCAGTACTTC
CDR3: CASSVGWTSRPYEQYF
size: few
J: TRBJ2-7
D: TRBD2
V: TRBV9

DNA: TGCGCCAGCACTCTAGCGGGAAAGACCTACGAGCAGTACTTC
CDR3: CASTLAGKTYEQYF
size: NA
J: TRBJ2-7
D: TRBD2
V: TRBV5-1

DNA: TGTGCCAGCAGCCGAGGGACTACGATCTCTTACAATGAGCAGTTCTTC
CDR3: CASSRGTTISYNEQFF
size: once
J: TRBJ2-1
D: TRBD2
V: TRBV5-8

DNA: TGTGCCAGTAGTTTTGGCGAGAGGGCCTCCACTGAAGCTTTCTTT
CDR3: CASSFGERASTEAFF
size: NA
J: TRBJ1-1
D: NA
V: TRBV19

DNA: TGTGCCAGCAGCTTAGGAACCGACTCTTTCTACGAGCAGTACTTC
CDR3: CASSLGTDSFYEQYF
size: NA
J: TRBJ2-7
D: NA
V: TRBV7-6

DNA: TGTGCCAGCAGCTCCCGGACAGGAAATCAGCCCCAGCATTTT
CDR3: CASSSRTGNQPQHF
size: once
J: TRBJ1-5
D: TRBD1
V: TRBV7-8

DNA: TGTGCCTGGAGTGTCGGGGGTTTCAAGGAGACCCAGTACTTC
CDR3: CAWSVGGFKETQYF
size: NA
J: TRBJ2-5
D: NA
V: TRBV30